Listed here are 27 T cell receptor beta chains from one sample, sequenced in a study of blood T cell repertoires in COVID-19. Generated by immunoSEQ multiplex PCR, the TCRdb table keeps only in-frame clones and is missing some. In the table there are 150,000 to 200,000 clones, about nine tenths of which are singletons. The specimen sequenced was peripheral blood. These receptors originate from a man in his 60s with active or convalescent COVID-19.

This clone was counted a few times. This chain links TRBV19 with TRBJ1-5; 7 bases align to TRBD1. The V gene's germline CDR1 is LNHDA and CDR2 SQIVND (reference sequence). CDR3 length: 14 residues. V lost 6 bases to trimming and J lost 3 bases; unmatched junction nucleotides: 5. The CDR3 nucleotides read TGTGCCAGTAGGAAGGGACAGCCCAATCAGCCCCAGCATTTT. Translation gives CASRKGQPNQPQHF.

The chain recombines TRBV30 with TRBJ1-1, with 8 nucleotides matching TRBD1. The CDR3 sequence is 13 residues long. Germline V lookup: CDR1 GTSNPN, CDR2 SVGIG (reference sequence). Losses at the gene ends were 0 bases for V and 8 bases for J; bases not matched to a gene: 5. CDR3 in DNA: TGTGCCTGGAGTGTCACAGGGGGATTGGAAGCTTTCTTT. It codes for CAWSVTGGLEAFF.

CDR3 protein: CASSLAGKDTEAFF. The DNA for the CDR3 is TGTGCCAGCAGCCTGGCGGGGAAAGACACTGAAGCTTTCTTT. V and J are TRBV28 and TRBJ1-1; the D is unclear. The CDR3 extends over 14 amino acids. The V end lost 6 bases, the J end lost 3 bases, and 14 bases lay between the germline ends. Germline V CDR1 and CDR2: MDHEN, SYDVKM.

The chain is built from TRBV11-2 and TRBJ2-2, with 7 bases that match TRBD1. Germline trimming cut 5 bases from V and 4 bases from J; bases unmatched to any gene: 16. The length of the CDR3 is 18 residues. Germline V gene lookup returns CDR1 SGHAT and CDR2 FQNNGV. CDR3 coding DNA: TGTGCCAGCAGCCAAAGACCCACGGGACAGACTTCCACCGGGGAGCTGTTTTTT. It encodes CASSQRPTGQTSTGELFF.

The rearrangement links TRBV10-3 to TRBJ2-3, with 7 bases aligning to TRBD1. CDR1 ENHRY and CDR2 SYGVKD come from the germline V gene. V shed 6 bases and J 0 bases; nucleotides not matched to a gene: 3. This CDR3 has 14 amino acids. CDR3 sequence (DNA): TGTGCCATCAGCGGGACAGCGAGCACAGATACGCAGTATTTT. This translates into CAISGTASTDTQYF.

A note on this clone: The sample has other DNA sequences that encode this CDR3 too. The chain uses TRBV5-1 and TRBJ1-6; 7 bases line up with TRBD1. The CDR3 is 15 amino acids. J was trimmed by 7 bases and V by 0 bases; bases with no gene match: 4. The germline V gene encodes CDR1 SGHRS and CDR2 YFSETQ. In nucleotides, the CDR3 is TGCGCCAGCAGCTTGGTACAGGGGAGGAATTCACCCCTCCACTTT. Translating gives CASSLVQGRNSPLHF.

This chain links TRBV30 with TRBJ1-5; D gene uncertain. The germline gives CDR1 GTSNPN, CDR2 SVGIG (reference sequence). CDR3 size: 14 residues. V dropped 1 base and J dropped 0 bases, with 7 bases sitting between them. The CDR3 DNA sequence: TGTGCCTGGAGTGCCACAGATAGCAATCAGCCCCAGCATTTT. Protein sequence: CAWSATDSNQPQHF.

This clone was seen once. The chain recombines TRBV21-1 with TRBJ1-6; the DNA was not compared with TRBD1, the D call given in the table. TRBV21-1 is classified as a pseudogene. This CDR3 contains 20 residues. The CDR3 protein is CASSTPDRGGLKSYNSPLHF. CDR3 nucleotide sequence: TGTGCCAGCAGCACCCCGGACAGGGGGGGATTGAAGTCCTATAATTCACCCCTCCACTTT.

The gene calls are TRBV28 and TRBJ2-3; 8 nucleotides agree with TRBD1. This CDR3 is built from 17 residues. Germline V gene lookup returns CDR1 MDHEN and CDR2 SYDVKM. The junction had 10 bases not matched to a gene; V was cut back by 2 bases and J by 3 bases. DNA of the CDR3: TGTGCCAGCAGTTTACCGGGACAGGCTACGGGAACAGATACGCAGTATTTT. It yields the protein CASSLPGQATGTDTQYF.

This clone was counted a few times. This sequence joins TRBV19 and TRBJ1-2; 9 bases match TRBD1. The CDR3 spans 15 residues. CDR1 and CDR2 (germline): LNHDA, SQIVND (reference sequence). The V segment lost 5 bases and the J segment 4 bases; nucleotides outside the gene matches: 8. DNA for the CDR3: TGTGCCAGTAGTCGCCACAGGGGGCTTCTCTATGGCTACACCTTC. This translates into CASSRHRGLLYGYTF.

This clone was recorded once. A much larger clone differs from this one at a single base, so this may be a read error. J is TRBJ1-5 and V is TRBV7-9; 8 bases agree with TRBD1. Germline V lookup: CDR1 SEHNR, CDR2 FQNEAQ (reference sequence). The CDR3 sequence is 14 residues long. The V segment lost 5 bases and the J segment 4 bases; nucleotides outside the gene matches: 4. The CDR3 protein is CASSPQGGNQPQHF. The CDR3 nucleotides are TGTGCCAGCAGCCCACAGGGGGGAAATCAGCCCCAGCATTTT.

This clone is a singleton in its sample. This sequence joins TRBV28 and TRBJ1-2; D gene uncertain. Trimming left V 7 bases short and J 0 bases short, with 9 bases between. From germline, CDR1 is MDHEN and CDR2 SYDVKM. CDR3 length equals 13 residues. CDR3 bases: TGTGCCAGCACCATGACTGCTAACTATGGCTACACCTTC. This codes for CASTMTANYGYTF.

The chain employs TRBV6-1 and TRBJ2-1; D may be TRBD1 (5 bases). Germline assignment: CDR1 MNHNS and CDR2 SASEGT. The length of the CDR3 is 15 residues. Trimming shortened V by 2 bases and J by 0 bases, and 8 bases separated the two germline ends. CDR3 sequence reads: CASSERQSSYNEQFF. CDR3 bases: TGTGCCAGCAGTGAACGACAGAGCTCCTACAATGAGCAGTTCTTC.

The V and J genes are TRBV5-1 and TRBJ2-3, with D perhaps TRBD2 (6 bases). The CDR3 has 17 amino acids. Germline V CDR1 and CDR2: SGHRS, YFSETQ. V shed 4 bases and J shed 0 bases, with 18 bases lying between them. The DNA for the CDR3 is TGCGCCAGCAGCACCACTGTGCGGGAACATAGCACAGATACGCAGTATTTT. This encodes CASSTTVREHSTDTQYF.

V is TRBV28 and J is TRBJ1-2, with D perhaps TRBD1 (6 bases). Trimming cost V 5 bases and J 2 bases, with 12 bases left between them. The CDR3 totals 14 residues. CDR1 is MDHEN and CDR2 is SYDVKM in the germline V gene. The CDR3 region is CASSGGDRNYGYTF. In DNA, the CDR3 is TGTGCCAGCAGTGGGGGTGACAGGAACTATGGCTACACCTTC.

This clone was seen many times. The rearrangement links TRBV6-6 to TRBJ1-1, with a weak D call TRBD1 (6 bases). Trimming pared 0 bases from V and 0 bases from J, leaving 8 bases between. Germline V lookup: CDR1 MNHNY, CDR2 SVGAGI (reference sequence). This CDR3 contains 15 residues. The CDR3 DNA sequence: TGTGCCAGCAGTTACTCGCAGGGGATGAACACTGAAGCTTTCTTT. It codes for CASSYSQGMNTEAFF.

J is TRBJ2-7 and V is TRBV6-6, with 9 bases aligning to TRBD2. Germline values: CDR1 MNHNY, CDR2 SVGAGI (reference sequence). V dropped 6 bases and J dropped 2; count of bases not matched to a gene: 2. This CDR3 is 13 amino acids long. The CDR3 here is CASSRLAAYEQYF. Written as DNA, the CDR3 is TGTGCCAGCAGCCGACTAGCGGCCTACGAGCAGTACTTC.

The rearrangement links TRBV27 to TRBJ2-3; D call uncertain. Trimming took 6 bases from V and 2 from J, leaving 12 bases between them. From germline, CDR1 is MNHEY and CDR2 SMNVEV (reference sequence). The CDR3 loop spans 14 amino acids. The CDR3 bases are TGTGCCAGCAGCCTAAGAGATTACACAGATACGCAGTATTTT. This translates into CASSLRDYTDTQYF.

The chain is built from TRBV2 and TRBJ2-3; D uncertain. This CDR3 comprises 17 residues. The V end lost 0 bases, the J end lost 2 bases, and 15 bases lay between the germline ends. CDR1 is SNHLY and CDR2 is FYNNEI in the germline V gene. DNA of the CDR3: TGTGCCAGCAGTGAAGCGGGCTATGTGGGCCTCACAGATACGCAGTATTTT. This gives the protein CASSEAGYVGLTDTQYF.

The chain combines TRBV14 with TRBJ2-7; TRBD1 might be the D (5 bases). The ends were cut back, 0 bases at V and 5 bases at J, with 17 bases in the middle. Germline assignment: CDR1 SGHDN and CDR2 FVKESK. This CDR3 spans 16 amino acids. CDR3 sequence: CASSQDKWPGHDEQYF. Here the CDR3 DNA reads TGTGCCAGCAGCCAAGATAAGTGGCCAGGGCACGACGAGCAGTACTTC.

On this clone itself: Its ends do not fully match the called genes, so a read error is possible. J is TRBJ2-7 and V is TRBV13; a possible D gene is TRBD1 (6 bases). The CDR3 contains 11 residues. Germline CDR1 reads PRHDT; CDR2 reads FYEKMQ (reference sequence). The CDR3 DNA follows: TGTGCCAGCAGCCTAGGACAGAAGCAGTACTTC. As protein: CASSLGQKQYF.

The chain is built from TRBV18 and TRBJ1-2, with 11 bases that match TRBD1. CDR1 KGHSH and CDR2 LQKENI come from the germline V gene. V was clipped by 4 bases and J by 6 bases; unmatched bases: 7. The CDR3 is made up of 15 amino acids. The CDR3 region is CASSQQEGQGDGYTF. Written as DNA, the CDR3 is TGTGCCAGCTCACAGCAAGAGGGACAGGGGGATGGCTACACCTTC.

J is TRBJ1-5 and V is TRBV21-1; TRBD1, the table's D call, lacks a check against the DNA. TRBV21-1 counts as a pseudogene. This CDR3 spans 17 amino acids. The CDR3 spells CASSNEGRGPGNQPQHF. For the CDR3, the DNA is TGTGCCAGCAGCAATGAGGGCAGGGGGCCAGGCAATCAGCCCCAGCATTTT.

This clone showed up just once. This chain links TRBV2 with TRBJ2-7, with D maybe TRBD1 (5 bases). The germline gives CDR1 SNHLY, CDR2 FYNNEI. The CDR3 loop spans 15 amino acids. Trimming left V 6 bases short and J 1 base short, with 16 bases between. CDR3 sequence (DNA): TGTGCCAGCAGGACCTCCGAGACAGTTTCCTACGAGCAGTACTTC. As protein: CASRTSETVSYEQYF. The complete variable domain, with remaining parts taken from reference TRBV2 and TRBJ2-7, reads EPEVTQTPSHQVTQMGQEVILRCVPISNHLYFYWYRQILGQKVEFLVSFYNNEISEKSEIFDDQFSVERPDGSNFTLKIRSTKLEDSAMYFCASRTSETVSYEQYFGPGTRLTVT.

There are a few counts of this clone. The V gene is TRBV5-1, the J gene TRBJ1-1, with D perhaps matching TRBD1 (5 bases). V was shortened by 0 bases and J by 3 bases, with 9 bases between the two germline ends. The CDR3 loop spans 14 amino acids. In germline, CDR1 is SGHRS, CDR2 YFSETQ. CDR3 region: CASSLVQGDTEAFF. As DNA, the CDR3 is TGCGCCAGCAGCTTGGTCCAGGGCGACACTGAAGCTTTCTTT.

The chain recombines TRBV10-2 with TRBJ2-7; D perhaps matches TRBD1 (6 bases). Trimming took 6 bases from V and 0 from J, leaving 12 bases between them. The CDR3 totals 14 residues. Germline loops: CDR1 WSHSY, CDR2 SAAADI. The CDR3 loop is CASRVVQGSYEQYF. CDR3 DNA sequence: TGCGCCAGCAGGGTGGTACAGGGCTCCTACGAGCAGTACTTC.

The chain couples TRBV30 to TRBJ1-6, with 7 positions matching TRBD1. V shed 0 bases, J shed 7 bases, and the junction held 3 bases outside the gene matches. Germline values: CDR1 GTSNPN, CDR2 SVGIG (reference sequence). CDR3 length: 14 residues. CDR3 residues: CAWSVQTGNSPLHF. The DNA of the CDR3 is TGTGCCTGGAGTGTACAGACAGGGAATTCACCCCTCCACTTT.